Described below is a single T cell receptor (beta chain) sequence and its context. Its target is unknown. The V gene end was trimmed by 4 bases and the J gene end by 4 bases; junction bases not matched to a gene: 7. Germline V CDR1 and CDR2: SGHTA, FQGNSA. This CDR3 contains 15 residues. Some clones are missing from TCRdb's copy, which holds only in-frame ones; the method was immunoSEQ multiplex PCR. This table holds 4,000 to 5,500 clones, roughly two thirds found once. This specimen belongs to a study of CD8 T cell repertoires and HIV-1 epitope variants. Background on the study: Tested: three Gag epitope families, Nef HW9 and YT9.

The specimen sequenced was cultured CD8+ T cells derived from PBMCs. J is TRBJ2-7 and V is TRBV7-2, with 10 bases lining up with TRBD2. The source is a male donor with HIV. The chain's CDR3 is CASSSRGGLAYEQYF. The CDR3 coding sequence is TGTGCCAGCAGCTCCAGGGGGGGACTAGCGTACGAGCAGTACTTC.